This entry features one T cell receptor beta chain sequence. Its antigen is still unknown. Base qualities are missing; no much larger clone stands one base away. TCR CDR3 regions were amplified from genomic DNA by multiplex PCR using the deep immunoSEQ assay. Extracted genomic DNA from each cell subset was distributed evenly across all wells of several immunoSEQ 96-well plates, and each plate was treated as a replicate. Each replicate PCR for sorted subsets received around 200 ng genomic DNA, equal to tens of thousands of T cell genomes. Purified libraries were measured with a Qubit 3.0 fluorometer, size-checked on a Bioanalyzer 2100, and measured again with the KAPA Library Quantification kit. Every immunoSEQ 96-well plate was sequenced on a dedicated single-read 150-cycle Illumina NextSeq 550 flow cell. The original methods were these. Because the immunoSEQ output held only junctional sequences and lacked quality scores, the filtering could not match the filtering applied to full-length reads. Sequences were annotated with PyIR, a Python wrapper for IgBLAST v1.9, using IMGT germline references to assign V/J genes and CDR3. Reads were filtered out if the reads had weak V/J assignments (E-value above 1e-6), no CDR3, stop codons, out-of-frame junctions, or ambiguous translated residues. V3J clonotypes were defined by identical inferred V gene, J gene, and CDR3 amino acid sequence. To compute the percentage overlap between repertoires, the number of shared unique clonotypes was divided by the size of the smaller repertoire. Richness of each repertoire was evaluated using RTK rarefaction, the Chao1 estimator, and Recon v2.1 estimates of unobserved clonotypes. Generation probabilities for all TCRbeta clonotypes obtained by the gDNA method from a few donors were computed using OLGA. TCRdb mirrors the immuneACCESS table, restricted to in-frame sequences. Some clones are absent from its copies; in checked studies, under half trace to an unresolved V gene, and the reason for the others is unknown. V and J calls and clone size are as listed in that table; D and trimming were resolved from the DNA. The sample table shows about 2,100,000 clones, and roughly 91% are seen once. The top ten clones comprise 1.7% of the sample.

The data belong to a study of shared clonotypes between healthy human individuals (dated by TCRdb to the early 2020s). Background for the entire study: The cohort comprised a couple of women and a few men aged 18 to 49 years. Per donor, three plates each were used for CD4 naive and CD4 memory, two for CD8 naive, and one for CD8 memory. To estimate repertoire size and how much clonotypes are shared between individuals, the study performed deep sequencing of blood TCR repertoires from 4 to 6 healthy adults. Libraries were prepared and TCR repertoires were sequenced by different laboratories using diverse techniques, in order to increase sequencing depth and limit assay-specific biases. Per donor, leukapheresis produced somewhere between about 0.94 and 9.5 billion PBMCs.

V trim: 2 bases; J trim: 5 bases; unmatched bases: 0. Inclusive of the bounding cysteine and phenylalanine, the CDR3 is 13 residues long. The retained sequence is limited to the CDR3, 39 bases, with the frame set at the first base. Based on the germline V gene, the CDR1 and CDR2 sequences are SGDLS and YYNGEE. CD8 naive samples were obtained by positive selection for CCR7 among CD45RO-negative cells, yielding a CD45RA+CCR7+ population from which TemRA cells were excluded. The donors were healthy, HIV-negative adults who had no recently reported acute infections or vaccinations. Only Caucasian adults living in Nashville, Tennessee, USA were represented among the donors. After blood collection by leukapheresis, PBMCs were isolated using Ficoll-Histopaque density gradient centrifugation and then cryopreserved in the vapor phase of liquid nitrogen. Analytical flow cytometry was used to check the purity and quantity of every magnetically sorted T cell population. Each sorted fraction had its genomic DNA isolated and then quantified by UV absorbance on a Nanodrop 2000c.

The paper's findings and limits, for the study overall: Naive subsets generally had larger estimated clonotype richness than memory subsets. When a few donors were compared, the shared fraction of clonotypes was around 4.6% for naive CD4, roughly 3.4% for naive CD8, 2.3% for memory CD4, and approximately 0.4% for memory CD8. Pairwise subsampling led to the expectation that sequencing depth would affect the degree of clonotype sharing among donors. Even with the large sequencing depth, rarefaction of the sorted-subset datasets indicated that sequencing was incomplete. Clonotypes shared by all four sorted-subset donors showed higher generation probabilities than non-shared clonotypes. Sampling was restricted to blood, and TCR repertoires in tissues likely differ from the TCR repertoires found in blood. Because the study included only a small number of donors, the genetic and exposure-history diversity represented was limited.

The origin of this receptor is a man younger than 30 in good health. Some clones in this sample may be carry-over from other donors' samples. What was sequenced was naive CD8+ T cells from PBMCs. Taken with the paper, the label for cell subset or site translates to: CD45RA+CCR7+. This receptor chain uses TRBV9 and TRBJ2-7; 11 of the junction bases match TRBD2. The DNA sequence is TGTGCCAGCAGCGTGACTAGCGGGAACGAGCAGTACTTC. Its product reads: CASSVTSGNEQYF.